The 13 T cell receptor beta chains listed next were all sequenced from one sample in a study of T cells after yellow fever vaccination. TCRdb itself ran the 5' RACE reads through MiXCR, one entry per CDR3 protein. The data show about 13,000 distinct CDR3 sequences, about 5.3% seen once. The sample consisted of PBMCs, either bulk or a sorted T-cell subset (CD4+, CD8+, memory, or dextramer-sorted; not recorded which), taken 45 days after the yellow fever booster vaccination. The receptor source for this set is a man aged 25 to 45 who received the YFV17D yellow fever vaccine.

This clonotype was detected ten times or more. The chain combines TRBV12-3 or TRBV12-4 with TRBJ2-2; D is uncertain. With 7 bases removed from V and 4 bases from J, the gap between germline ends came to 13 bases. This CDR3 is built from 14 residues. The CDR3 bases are TGTGCCAGCACTTCCATCGGGCGCACCGGGGAGCTGTTTTTT. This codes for CASTSIGRTGELFF.

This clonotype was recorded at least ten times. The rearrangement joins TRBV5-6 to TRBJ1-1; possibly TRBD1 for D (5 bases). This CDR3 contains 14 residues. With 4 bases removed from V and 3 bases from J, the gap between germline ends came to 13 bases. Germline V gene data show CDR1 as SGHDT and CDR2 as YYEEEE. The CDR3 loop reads CASSVGLGDTEAFF. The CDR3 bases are TGTGCCAGCAGCGTGGGGCTCGGGGACACTGAAGCTTTCTTT.

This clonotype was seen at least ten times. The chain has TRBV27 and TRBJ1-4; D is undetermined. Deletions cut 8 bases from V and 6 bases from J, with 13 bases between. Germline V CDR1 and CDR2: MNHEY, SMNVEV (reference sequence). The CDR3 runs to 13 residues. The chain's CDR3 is CASRNLKDEKLFF. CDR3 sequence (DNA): TGTGCCAGCCGAAATCTTAAGGATGAAAAACTGTTTTTT. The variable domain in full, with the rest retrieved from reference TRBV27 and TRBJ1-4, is EAQVTQNPRYLITVTGKKLTVTCSQNMNHEYMSWYRQDPGLGLRQIYYSMNVEVTDKGDVPEGYKVSRKEKRNFPLILESPSPNQTSLYFCASRNLKDEKLFFGSGTQLSVL.

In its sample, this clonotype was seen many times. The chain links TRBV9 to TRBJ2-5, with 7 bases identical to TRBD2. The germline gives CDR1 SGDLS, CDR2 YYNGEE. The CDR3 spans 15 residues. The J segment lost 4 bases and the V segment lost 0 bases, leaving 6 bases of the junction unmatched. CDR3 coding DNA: TGTGCCAGCAGCGTAGCCCCCGGGAGGCTAGAGACCCAGTACTTC. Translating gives CASSVAPGRLETQYF. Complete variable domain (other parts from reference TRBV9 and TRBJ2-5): DSGVTQTPKHLITATGQRVTLRCSPRSGDLSVYWYQQSLDQGLQFLIQYYNGEERAKGNILERFSAQQFPDLHSELNLSSLELGDSALYFCASSVAPGRLETQYFGPGTRLLVL.

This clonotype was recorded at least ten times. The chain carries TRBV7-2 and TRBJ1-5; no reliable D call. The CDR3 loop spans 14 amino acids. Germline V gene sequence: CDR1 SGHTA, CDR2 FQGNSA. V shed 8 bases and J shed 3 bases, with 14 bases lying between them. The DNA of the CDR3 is TGTGCCAGCGACCTGGGAGGGCCCAATCAGCCCCAGCATTTT. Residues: CASDLGGPNQPQHF.

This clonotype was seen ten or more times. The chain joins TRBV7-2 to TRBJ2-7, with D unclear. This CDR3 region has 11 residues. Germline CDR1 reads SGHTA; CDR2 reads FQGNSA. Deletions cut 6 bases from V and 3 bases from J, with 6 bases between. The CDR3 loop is CASSSVYEQYF. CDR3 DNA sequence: TGTGCCAGCAGTTCAGTCTACGAGCAGTACTTC. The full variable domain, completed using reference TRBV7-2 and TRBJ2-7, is GAGVSQSPSNKVTEKGKDVELRCDPISGHTALYWYRQSLGQGLEFLIYFQGNSAPDKSGLPSDRFSAERTGGSVSTLTIQRTQQEDSAVYLCASSSVYEQYFGPGTRLTVT.

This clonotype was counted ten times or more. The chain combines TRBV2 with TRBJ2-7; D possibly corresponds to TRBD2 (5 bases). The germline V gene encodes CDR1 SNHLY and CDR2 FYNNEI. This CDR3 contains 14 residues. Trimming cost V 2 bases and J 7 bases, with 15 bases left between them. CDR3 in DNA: TGTGCCAGCAGTGAAAGTGGGGTGGAGGTTGAGCAGTACTTC. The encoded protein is CASSESGVEVEQYF.

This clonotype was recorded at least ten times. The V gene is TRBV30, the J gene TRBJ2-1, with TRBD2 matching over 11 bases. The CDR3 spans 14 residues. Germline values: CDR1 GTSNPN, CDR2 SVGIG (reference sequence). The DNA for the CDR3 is TGTGCGATTTCAACCGGGACTAGCGGCAATGAGCAGTTCTTC. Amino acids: CAISTGTSGNEQFF.

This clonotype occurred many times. Here the CDR3 reads CASSLTGADEQYF. The CDR3 nucleotides are TGTGCCAGCAGCTTAACAGGGGCCGACGAGCAGTACTTC. The rearrangement links TRBV7-9 to TRBJ2-7; 7 positions agree with TRBD1. Trimming removed 2 bases from V and 5 bases from J; junction bases left unmatched: 3. This CDR3 is built from 13 residues. Per the germline V gene, CDR1 is SEHNR and CDR2 is FQNEAQ (reference sequence).

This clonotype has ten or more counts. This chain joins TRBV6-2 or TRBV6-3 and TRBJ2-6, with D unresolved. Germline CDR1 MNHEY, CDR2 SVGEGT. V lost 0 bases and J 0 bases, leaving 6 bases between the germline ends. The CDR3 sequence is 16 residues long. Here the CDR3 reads CASSYSGRSGANVLTF. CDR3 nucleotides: TGTGCCAGCAGTTACTCAGGCCGCTCTGGGGCCAACGTCCTGACTTTC.

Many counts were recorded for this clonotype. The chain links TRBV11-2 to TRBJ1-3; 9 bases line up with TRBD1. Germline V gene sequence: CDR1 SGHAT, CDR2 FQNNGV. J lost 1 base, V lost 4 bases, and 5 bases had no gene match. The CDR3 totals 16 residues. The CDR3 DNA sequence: TGTGCCAGCAGCTCCGGGACAGGGTGGTCTGGAAACACCATATATTTT. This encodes CASSSGTGWSGNTIYF.

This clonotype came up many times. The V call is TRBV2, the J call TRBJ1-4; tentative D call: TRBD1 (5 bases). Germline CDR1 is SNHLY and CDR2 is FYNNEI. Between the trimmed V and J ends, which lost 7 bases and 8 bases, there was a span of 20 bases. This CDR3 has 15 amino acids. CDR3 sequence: CASTPGTVASEKLFF. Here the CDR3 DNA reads TGTGCCAGCACCCCGGGGACCGTAGCGAGCGAAAAACTGTTTTTT.

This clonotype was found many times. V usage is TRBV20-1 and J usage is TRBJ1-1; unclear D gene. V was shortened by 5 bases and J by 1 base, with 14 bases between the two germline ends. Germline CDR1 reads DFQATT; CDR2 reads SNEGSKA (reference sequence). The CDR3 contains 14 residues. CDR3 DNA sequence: TGCAGTGCTGACGAAGGGTGGGGGAACACTGAAGCTTTCTTT. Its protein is CSADEGWGNTEAFF.